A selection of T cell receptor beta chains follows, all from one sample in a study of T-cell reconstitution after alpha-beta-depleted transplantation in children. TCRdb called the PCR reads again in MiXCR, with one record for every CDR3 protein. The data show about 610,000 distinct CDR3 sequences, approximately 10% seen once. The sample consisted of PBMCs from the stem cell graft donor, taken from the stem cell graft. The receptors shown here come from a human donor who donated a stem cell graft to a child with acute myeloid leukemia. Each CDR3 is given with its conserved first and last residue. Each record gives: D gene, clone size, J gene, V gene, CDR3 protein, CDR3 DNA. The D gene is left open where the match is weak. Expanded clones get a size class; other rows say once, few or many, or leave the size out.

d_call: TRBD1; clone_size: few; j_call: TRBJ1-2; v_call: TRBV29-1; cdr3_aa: CSVERAGGGFYGYTF; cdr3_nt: TGCAGCGTTGAACGGGCAGGGGGCGGTTTCTATGGCTACACCTTC
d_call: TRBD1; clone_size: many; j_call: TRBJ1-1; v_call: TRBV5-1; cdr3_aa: CASSFQGQLNTEAFF; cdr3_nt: TGCGCCAGCAGCTTCCAGGGACAGCTGAACACTGAAGCTTTCTTT
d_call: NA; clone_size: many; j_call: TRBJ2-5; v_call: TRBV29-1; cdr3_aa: CSVEGWAQETQYF; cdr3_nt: TGCAGCGTTGAAGGGTGGGCTCAAGAGACCCAGTACTTC
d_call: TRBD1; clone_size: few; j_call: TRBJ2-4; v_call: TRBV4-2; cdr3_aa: CASSQDVRGLLRENIQYF; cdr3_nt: TGTGCCAGCAGCCAAGATGTCAGGGGGCTTCTCCGGGAAAACATTCAGTACTTC
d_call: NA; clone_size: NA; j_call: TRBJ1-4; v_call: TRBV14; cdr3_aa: CASSQDPQGPGTNWEKLFF; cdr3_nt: TGTGCCAGCAGCCAAGATCCGCAGGGCCCCGGGACGAATTGGGAAAAACTGTTTTTT
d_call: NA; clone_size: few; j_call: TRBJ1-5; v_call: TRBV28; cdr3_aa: CASSSTEGSNQPQHF; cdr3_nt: TGTGCCAGCAGCTCTACAGAGGGAAGCAATCAGCCCCAGCATTTT
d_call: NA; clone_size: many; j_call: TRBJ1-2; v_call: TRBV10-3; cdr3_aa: CAISDAGDYGYTF; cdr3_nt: TGTGCCATCAGTGATGCGGGAGACTATGGCTACACCTTC
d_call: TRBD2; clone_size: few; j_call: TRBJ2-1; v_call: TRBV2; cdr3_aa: CASSPSGTDNEQFF; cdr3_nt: TGTGCCAGCAGTCCTAGCGGGACCGACAATGAGCAGTTCTTC
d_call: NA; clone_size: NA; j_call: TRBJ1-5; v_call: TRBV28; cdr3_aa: CASSSRWRSNQPQHF; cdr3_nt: TGTGCCAGCAGTTCCCGATGGCGAAGCAATCAGCCCCAGCATTTT
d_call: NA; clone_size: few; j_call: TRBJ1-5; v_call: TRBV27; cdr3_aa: CASSSRGGNSNQPQHF; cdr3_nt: TGTGCCAGCAGTTCACGGGGTGGGAATAGCAATCAGCCCCAGCATTTT
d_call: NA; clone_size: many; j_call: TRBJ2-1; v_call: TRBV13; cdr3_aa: CASSPTGTSSYNEQFF; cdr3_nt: TGTGCCAGCAGCCCGACCGGGACGAGCTCCTACAATGAGCAGTTCTTC
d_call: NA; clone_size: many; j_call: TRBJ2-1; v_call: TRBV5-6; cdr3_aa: CASSLDQGRTYNEQFF; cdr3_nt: TGTGCCAGCAGCTTGGATCAGGGACGAACCTACAATGAGCAGTTCTTC
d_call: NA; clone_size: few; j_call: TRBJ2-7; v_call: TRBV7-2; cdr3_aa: CASSLAAINSEQYF; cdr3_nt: TGTGCCAGCAGCTTAGCTGCCATAAACAGCGAGCAGTACTTC
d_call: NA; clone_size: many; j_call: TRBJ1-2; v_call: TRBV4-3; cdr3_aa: CASSQSRSDYGYTF; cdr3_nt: TGCGCCAGCAGCCAAAGCAGATCAGACTATGGCTACACCTTC
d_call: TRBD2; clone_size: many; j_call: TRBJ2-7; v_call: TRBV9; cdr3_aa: CASSELAGGKQYF; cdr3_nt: TGTGCCAGCAGCGAACTAGCGGGAGGCAAGCAGTACTTC
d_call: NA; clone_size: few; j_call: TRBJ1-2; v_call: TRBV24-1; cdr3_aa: CATSDIYGYTF; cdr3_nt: TGTGCCACCAGTGACATTTATGGCTACACCTTC
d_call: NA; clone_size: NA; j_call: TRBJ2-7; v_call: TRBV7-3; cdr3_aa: CASSLKVGPDYEQYF; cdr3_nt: TGTGCCAGCAGCTTAAAAGTTGGGCCGGACTACGAGCAGTACTTC
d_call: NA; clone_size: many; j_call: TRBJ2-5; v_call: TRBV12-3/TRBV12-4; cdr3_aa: CASSPDGGHQETQYF; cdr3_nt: TGTGCCAGCAGTCCCGATGGGGGCCACCAAGAGACCCAGTACTTC
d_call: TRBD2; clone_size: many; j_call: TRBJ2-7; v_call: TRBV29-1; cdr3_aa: CSVGTSGYEQYF; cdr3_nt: TGCAGCGTCGGGACTAGCGGCTACGAGCAGTACTTC
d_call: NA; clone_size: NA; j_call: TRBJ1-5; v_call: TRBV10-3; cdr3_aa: CAISESNDVIGGSNQPQHF; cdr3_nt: TGTGCCATCAGTGAGTCGAACGACGTCATCGGGGGAAGCAATCAGCCCCAGCATTTT
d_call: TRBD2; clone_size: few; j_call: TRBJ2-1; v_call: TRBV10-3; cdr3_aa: CAISESEGGLKTSTSYNEQFF; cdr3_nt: TGTGCCATCAGTGAGTCCGAGGGAGGTCTAAAGACTAGCACGTCATACAATGAGCAGTTCTTC
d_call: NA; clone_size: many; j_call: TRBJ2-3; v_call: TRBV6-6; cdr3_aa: CASSRFETDTQYF; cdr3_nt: TGTGCCAGCAGCCGGTTCGAGACTGATACGCAGTATTTT
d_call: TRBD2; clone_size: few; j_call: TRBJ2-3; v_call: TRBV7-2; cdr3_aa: CASQLARGDTQYF; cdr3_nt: TGTGCCAGTCAACTAGCGAGGGGAGATACGCAGTATTTT
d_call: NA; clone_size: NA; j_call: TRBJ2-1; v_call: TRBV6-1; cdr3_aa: CATRGLRNNEQFF; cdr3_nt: TGTGCCACCCGGGGACTCCGAAACAATGAGCAGTTCTTC
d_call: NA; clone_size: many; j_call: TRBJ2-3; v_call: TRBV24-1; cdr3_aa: CATSDPPVVGAQYF; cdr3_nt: TGTGCCACCAGTGACCCCCCTGTGGTCGGGGCGCAGTATTTT
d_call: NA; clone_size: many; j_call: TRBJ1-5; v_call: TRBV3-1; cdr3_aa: CASSHGDQPQHF; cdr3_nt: TGTGCCAGCAGCCATGGGGACCAGCCCCAGCATTTT
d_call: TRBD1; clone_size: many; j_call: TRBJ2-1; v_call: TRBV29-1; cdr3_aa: CSVQGGRGNEQFF; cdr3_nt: TGCAGCGTCCAAGGGGGCAGGGGGAATGAGCAGTTCTTC
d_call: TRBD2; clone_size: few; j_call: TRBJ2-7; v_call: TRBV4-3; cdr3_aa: CASSQGLAGGSGTYEQYF; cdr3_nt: TGCGCCAGCAGCCAAGGTCTAGCGGGAGGGAGTGGTACCTACGAGCAGTACTTC
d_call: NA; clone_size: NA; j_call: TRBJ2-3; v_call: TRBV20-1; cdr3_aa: CSARDLTREYTQYF; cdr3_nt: TGCAGTGCTAGAGATCTCACTAGAGAATATACGCAGTATTTT
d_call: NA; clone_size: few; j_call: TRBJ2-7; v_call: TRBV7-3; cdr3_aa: CASSPRSDGRSPYPYEQYF; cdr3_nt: TGTGCCAGCAGCCCCCGATCGGACGGGAGATCCCCTTACCCCTACGAGCAGTACTTC
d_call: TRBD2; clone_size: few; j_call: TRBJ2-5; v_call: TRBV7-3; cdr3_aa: CASSEMGLAGGPGTRETQYF; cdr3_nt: TGTGCCAGCAGCGAGATGGGACTAGCGGGAGGGCCTGGTACTAGAGAGACCCAGTACTTC
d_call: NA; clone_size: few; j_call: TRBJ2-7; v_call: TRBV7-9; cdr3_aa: CASSFTSSDEQYF; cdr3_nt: TGTGCCAGCAGCTTTACCAGCTCGGACGAGCAGTACTTC
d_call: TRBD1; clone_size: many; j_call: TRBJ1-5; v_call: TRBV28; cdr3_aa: CASSLNNRGQPQHF; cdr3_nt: TGTGCCAGCAGTTTAAACAACAGGGGGCAGCCCCAGCATTTT
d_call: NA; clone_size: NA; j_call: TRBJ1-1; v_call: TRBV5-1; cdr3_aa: CASSSEGGRTEAFF; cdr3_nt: TGCGCCAGCAGCTCCGAGGGGGGCAGGACTGAAGCTTTCTTT
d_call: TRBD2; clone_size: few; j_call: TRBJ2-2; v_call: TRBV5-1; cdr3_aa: CASSSLSGEANTGELFF; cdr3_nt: TGCGCCAGCAGCTCCCTTAGCGGGGAGGCGAACACCGGGGAGCTGTTTTTT
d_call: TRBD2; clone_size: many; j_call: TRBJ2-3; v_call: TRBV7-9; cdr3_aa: CASSSPLAGDGDTQYF; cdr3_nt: TGTGCCAGCAGTTCCCCCCTAGCGGGAGACGGAGATACGCAGTATTTT
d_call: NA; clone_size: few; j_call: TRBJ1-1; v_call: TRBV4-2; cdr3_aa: CASSQRISEPFF; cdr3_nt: TGTGCCAGCAGCCAAAGGATTTCAGAACCTTTCTTT
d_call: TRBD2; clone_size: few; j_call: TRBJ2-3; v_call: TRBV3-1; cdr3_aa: CASSQDSGRARTDTQYF; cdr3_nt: TGTGCCAGCAGCCAAGATAGCGGGAGGGCGCGGACAGATACGCAGTATTTT
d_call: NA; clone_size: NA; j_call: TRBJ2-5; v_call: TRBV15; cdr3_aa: CATSRDQRETQYF; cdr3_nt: TGTGCCACCAGCAGAGATCAGCGAGAGACCCAGTACTTC
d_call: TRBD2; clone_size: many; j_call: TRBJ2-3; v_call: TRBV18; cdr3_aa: CASSFGTSATDTQYF; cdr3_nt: TGTGCCAGCTCATTTGGGACTAGCGCGACAGATACGCAGTATTTT
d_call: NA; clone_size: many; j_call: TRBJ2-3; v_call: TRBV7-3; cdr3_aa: CASSSLSTDTQYF; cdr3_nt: TGTGCCAGCAGCTCCCTCTCTACGGATACGCAGTATTTT
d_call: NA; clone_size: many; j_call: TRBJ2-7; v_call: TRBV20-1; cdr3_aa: CSGTRQDSYEQYF; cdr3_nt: TGCAGTGGGACCAGACAGGACTCCTACGAGCAGTACTTC